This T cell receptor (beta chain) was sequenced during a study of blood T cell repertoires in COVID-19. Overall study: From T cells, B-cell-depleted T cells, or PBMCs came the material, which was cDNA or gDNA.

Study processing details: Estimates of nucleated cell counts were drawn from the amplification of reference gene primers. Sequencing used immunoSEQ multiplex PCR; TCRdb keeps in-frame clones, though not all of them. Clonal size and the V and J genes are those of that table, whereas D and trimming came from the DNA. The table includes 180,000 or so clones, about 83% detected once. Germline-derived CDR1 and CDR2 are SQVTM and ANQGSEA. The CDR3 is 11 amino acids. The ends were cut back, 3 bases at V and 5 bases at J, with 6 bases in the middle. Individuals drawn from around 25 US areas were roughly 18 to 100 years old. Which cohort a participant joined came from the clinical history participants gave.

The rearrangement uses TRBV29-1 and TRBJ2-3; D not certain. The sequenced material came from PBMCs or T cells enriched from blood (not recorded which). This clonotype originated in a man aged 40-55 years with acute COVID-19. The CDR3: CSVDQRDTQYF. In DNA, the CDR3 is TGCAGCGTTGATCAGCGAGATACGCAGTATTTT.